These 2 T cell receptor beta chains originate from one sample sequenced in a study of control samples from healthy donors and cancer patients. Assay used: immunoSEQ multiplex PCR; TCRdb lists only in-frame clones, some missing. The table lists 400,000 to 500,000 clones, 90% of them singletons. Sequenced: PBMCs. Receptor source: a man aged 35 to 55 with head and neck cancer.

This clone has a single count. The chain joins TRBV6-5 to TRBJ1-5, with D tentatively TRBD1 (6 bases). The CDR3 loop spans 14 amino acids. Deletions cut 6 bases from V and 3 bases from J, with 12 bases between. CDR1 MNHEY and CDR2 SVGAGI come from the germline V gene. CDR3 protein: CASRQGFNNQPQHF. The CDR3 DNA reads TGTGCCAGCAGGCAGGGGTTCAACAATCAGCCCCAGCATTTT.

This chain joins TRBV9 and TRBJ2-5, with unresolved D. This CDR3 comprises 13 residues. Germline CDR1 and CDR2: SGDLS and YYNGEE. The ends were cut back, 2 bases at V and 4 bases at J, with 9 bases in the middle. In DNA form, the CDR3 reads TGTGCCAGCAGCGTTCAGTCGGGAGAGACCCAGTACTTC. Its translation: CASSVQSGETQYF.